Shown below are 13 T cell receptor beta chains from a single sample sequenced in a study of cytomegalovirus exposure and HLA in healthy donors. Some clones are missing from TCRdb's copy, which holds only in-frame ones; the method was immunoSEQ multiplex PCR. The sample has 200,000 to 300,000 clones, about 90% seen once. Sequences were obtained from PBMCs. Receptors originate from a man younger than 35 in good health and CMV-seropositive.

The V gene is TRBV5-1, the J gene TRBJ2-3; unclear D gene. This CDR3 is 15 amino acids long. V was trimmed by 0 bases and J by 6 bases, leaving 14 bases between them. Germline V gives CDR1 SGHRS, CDR2 YFSETQ. This CDR3 reads CASSLGARLADTQYF. The CDR3, as DNA: TGCGCCAGCAGCTTGGGGGCTAGACTCGCGGATACGCAGTATTTT.

The gene calls are TRBV2 and TRBJ1-1; D call uncertain. The germline V gene encodes CDR1 SNHLY and CDR2 FYNNEI. V dropped 0 bases and J dropped 4 bases, with 9 bases sitting between them. This CDR3 comprises 14 residues. The CDR3 coding sequence is TGTGCCAGCAGTGAAGCGGGTTGGGGCACTGAAGCTTTCTTT. This translates into CASSEAGWGTEAFF.

The chain uses TRBV2 and TRBJ2-7; D is ambiguous. The CDR3 runs to 13 residues. Germline values: CDR1 SNHLY, CDR2 FYNNEI. V was shortened by 8 bases and J by 3 bases, with 14 bases between the two germline ends. CDR3 sequence reads: CASGPGPDYEQYF. CDR3 sequence (DNA): TGTGCCAGCGGACCCGGGCCAGACTACGAGCAGTACTTC.

The chain recombines TRBV6-1 with TRBJ1-1, with 7 bases matching TRBD1. The CDR3 is made up of 13 amino acids. J lost 3 bases, V lost 8 bases, and 6 bases had no gene match. Germline V gene data show CDR1 as MNHNS and CDR2 as SASEGT. CDR3 coding DNA: TGTGCCAGCCGAGACAGGGAGGACACTGAAGCTTTCTTT. Its protein product is CASRDREDTEAFF.

This clone was recorded once. The chain couples TRBV30 to TRBJ2-3, with D possibly being TRBD1 (6 bases). V was shortened by 3 bases and J by 0 bases, with 7 bases between the two germline ends. CDR1 is GTSNPN and CDR2 is SVGIG in the germline V gene (reference sequence). This CDR3 comprises 13 residues. CDR3 in DNA: TGTGCCTGGAGGGGACAAAGCACAGATACGCAGTATTTT. Its translation is CAWRGQSTDTQYF.

The V call is TRBV15, the J call TRBJ2-1; the match to TRBD2 covers 11 bases. The J segment lost 6 bases and the V segment lost 6 bases, leaving 4 bases of the junction unmatched. The V gene's germline CDR1 is LNHNV and CDR2 YYDKDF (reference sequence). The CDR3 runs 14 residues. Written as DNA, the CDR3 is TGTGCCACCAGGGTGGGACTAGCGGTCAATGAGCAGTTCTTC. Residues: CATRVGLAVNEQFF.

The V call is TRBV5-1, the J call TRBJ2-5; D possibly corresponds to TRBD1 (5 bases). Germline CDR1 is SGHRS and CDR2 is YFSETQ. The CDR3 totals 14 residues. Between the trimmed V and J ends, which lost 0 bases and 4 bases, there was a span of 10 bases. CDR3 nucleotides: TGCGCCAGCAGCTTGGGGACAAATTCAGAGACCCAGTACTTC. Protein sequence: CASSLGTNSETQYF.

The rearrangement joins TRBV23-1 to TRBJ2-7, with TRBD1 as a possible D gene (5 bases). TRBV23-1 is known as an ORF, though its function is uncertain. The CDR3 is made up of 16 amino acids. The ends were cut back, 5 bases at V and 3 bases at J, with 20 bases in the middle. CDR3 in DNA: TGCGCCAGCAGTTATTTTAAGGGGCTTCTCCTCTACGAGCAGTACTTC. Translating it yields CASSYFKGLLLYEQYF.

The V gene is TRBV4-2, the J gene TRBJ1-1, with TRBD1 as a possible D gene (6 bases). The V and J ends lost 0 bases and 1 base respectively, with 18 bases between them. The CDR3 loop spans 18 amino acids. Germline CDR1 reads LGHNA; CDR2 reads YNFKEQ. The CDR3 sequence is CASSQDLGGRLENTEAFF. CDR3 nucleotides: TGTGCCAGCAGCCAAGATCTGGGGGGGCGACTTGAGAACACTGAAGCTTTCTTT.

The chain couples TRBV29-1 to TRBJ2-5; weak D call: TRBD1 (7 bases). This CDR3 is 15 amino acids long. Germline CDR1 and CDR2: SQVTM and ANQGSEA. V was shortened by 5 bases and J by 5 bases, with 21 bases between the two germline ends. DNA of the CDR3: TGCAGCGTTCTCACCACAGGGGCGGGATGGGAGACCCAGTACTTC. Translation gives CSVLTTGAGWETQYF. Full variable domain (missing parts from reference TRBV29-1 and TRBJ2-5): SAVISQKPSRDICQRGTSLTIQCQVDSQVTMMFWYRQQPGQSLTLIATANQGSEATYESGFVIDKFPISRPNLTFSTLTVSNMSPEDSSIYLCSVLTTGAGWETQYFGPGTRLLVL.

This clone was observed a handful of times. The chain combines TRBV7-3 with TRBJ1-1; D call uncertain. The V end lost 2 bases, the J end lost 1 base, and 5 bases lay between the germline ends. The germline V gene has CDR1 SGHTA and CDR2 FQGTGA. The CDR3 has 13 amino acids. CDR3 amino acids: CASSLWRNTEAFF. The CDR3 DNA sequence: TGTGCCAGCAGCTTATGGCGGAACACTGAAGCTTTCTTT.

The V and J genes are TRBV5-8 and TRBJ2-7; no definite D call. The germline V and J ends were trimmed by 4 bases and 4 bases, with 12 bases remaining between them. This CDR3 has 13 amino acids. The germline V gene encodes CDR1 SGHTS and CDR2 YDEGEE. The CDR3 spells CASSTLRAYEQYF. The CDR3 nucleotides read TGTGCCAGCAGCACCCTAAGGGCTTACGAGCAGTACTTC.

V usage is TRBV5-4 and J usage is TRBJ1-5, with D possibly being TRBD1 (5 bases). This CDR3 has 14 amino acids. Germline-derived CDR1 and CDR2 are SGHNT and YYREEE (reference sequence). V was shortened by 2 bases and J by 5 bases, with 11 bases between the two germline ends. CDR3 amino acids: CASSLGGADQPQHF. For the CDR3, the DNA is TGTGCCAGCAGCTTAGGAGGGGCTGATCAGCCCCAGCATTTT.